The subject of this entry is one TCR beta chain. What it binds is not known. No patient had autoimmune disease or received systemic immunosuppression. The record originates from a study of OX40 agonist ivuxolimab in advanced cancers. Looking at the study overall: Partial responses were seen in three patients, one with hepatocellular carcinoma and two with cutaneous melanoma. Study results and caveats: The antigen specificity of the peripheral T cells (those that were expanded) was not determined. CD4+ T cells averaged fewer expanded clones than CD8+ T cells.

Sequencing used immunoSEQ multiplex PCR; TCRdb keeps in-frame clones, though not all of them. Here the sample spans under 85,000 clones, about nine tenths being singletons. This CDR3 region has 14 residues. Germline V lookup: CDR1 SGHVS, CDR2 FQNEAQ. V was pared by 1 base and J by 2 bases, with 8 bases between. This receptor was obtained from an adult with an advanced solid tumor such as melanoma, head and neck, liver or kidney cancer. V is TRBV7-8 and J is TRBJ1-2, with D hard to call. This sample comprised CD4+ or CD8+ T cells sorted from blood, obtained in a trial of the OX40 agonist ivuxolimab. DNA for the CDR3: TGTGCCAGCAGCTTAGTACACAAGAACTATGGCTACACCTTC. This sequence encodes CASSLVHKNYGYTF.